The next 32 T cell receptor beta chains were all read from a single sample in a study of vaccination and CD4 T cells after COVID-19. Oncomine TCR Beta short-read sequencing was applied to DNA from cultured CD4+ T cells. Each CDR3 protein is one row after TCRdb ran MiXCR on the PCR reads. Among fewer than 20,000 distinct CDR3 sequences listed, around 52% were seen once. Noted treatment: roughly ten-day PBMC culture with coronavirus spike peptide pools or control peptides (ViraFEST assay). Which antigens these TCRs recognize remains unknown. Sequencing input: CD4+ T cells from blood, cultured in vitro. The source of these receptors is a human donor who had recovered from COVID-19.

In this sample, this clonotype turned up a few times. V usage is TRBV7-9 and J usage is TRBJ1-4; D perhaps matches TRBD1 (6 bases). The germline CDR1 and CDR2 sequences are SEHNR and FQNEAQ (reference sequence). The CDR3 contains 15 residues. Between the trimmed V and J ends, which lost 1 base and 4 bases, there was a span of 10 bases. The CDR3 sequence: CASSLEDRINEKLFF. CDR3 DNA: TGTGCCAGCAGCTTAGAGGACAGAATTAATGAAAAACTGTTTTTT.

CDR3 DNA sequence: TGCGCCAGCAGCTTTACAGGGCCCCTCTATGGCTACACCTTC. It codes for CASSFTGPLYGYTF. This rearrangement joins TRBV5-1 to TRBJ1-2, with a weak D call TRBD1 (6 bases). Germline-derived CDR1 and CDR2 are SGHRS and YFSETQ. This CDR3 is built from 14 residues. With 2 bases removed from V and 4 bases from J, the gap between germline ends came to 12 bases.

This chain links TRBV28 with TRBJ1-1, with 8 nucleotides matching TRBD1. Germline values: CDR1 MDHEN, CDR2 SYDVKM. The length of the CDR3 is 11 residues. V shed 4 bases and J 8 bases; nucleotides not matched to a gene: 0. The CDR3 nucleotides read TGTGCCAGCAGTTGGGACAGGGAAGCTTTCTTT. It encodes CASSWDREAFF.

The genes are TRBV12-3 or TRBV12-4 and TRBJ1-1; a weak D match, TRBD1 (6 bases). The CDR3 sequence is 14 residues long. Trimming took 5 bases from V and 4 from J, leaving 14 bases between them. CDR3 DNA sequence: TGTGCCAGCAGTCCCGGGACACTGCGCACTGAAGCTTTCTTT. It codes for CASSPGTLRTEAFF.

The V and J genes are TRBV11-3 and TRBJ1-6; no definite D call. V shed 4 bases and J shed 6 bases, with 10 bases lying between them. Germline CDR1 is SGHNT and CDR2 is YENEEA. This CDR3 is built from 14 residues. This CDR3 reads CASSSDGVNSPLHF. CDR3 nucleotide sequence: TGTGCCAGCAGCTCCGACGGAGTTAATTCACCCCTCCACTTT.

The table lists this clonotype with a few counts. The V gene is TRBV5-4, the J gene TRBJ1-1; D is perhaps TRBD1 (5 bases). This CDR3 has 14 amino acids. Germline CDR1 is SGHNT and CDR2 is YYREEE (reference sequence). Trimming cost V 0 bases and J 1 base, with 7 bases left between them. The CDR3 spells CASSLDRRNTEAFF. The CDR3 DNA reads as TGTGCCAGCAGCTTGGACAGGAGGAACACTGAAGCTTTCTTT.

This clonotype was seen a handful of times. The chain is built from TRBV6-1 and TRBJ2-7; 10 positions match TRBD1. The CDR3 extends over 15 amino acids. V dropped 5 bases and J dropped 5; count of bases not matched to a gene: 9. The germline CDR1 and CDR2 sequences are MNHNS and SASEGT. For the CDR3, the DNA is TGTGCCAGCAGTACGCCGGGACAGGGGTCCCACGAGCAGTACTTC. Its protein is CASSTPGQGSHEQYF.

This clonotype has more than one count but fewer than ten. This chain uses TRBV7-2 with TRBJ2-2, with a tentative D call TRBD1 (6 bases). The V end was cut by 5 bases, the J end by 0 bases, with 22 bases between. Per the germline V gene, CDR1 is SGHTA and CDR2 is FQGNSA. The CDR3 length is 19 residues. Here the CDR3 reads CASSRRPINRAANTGELFF. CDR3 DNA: TGTGCCAGCAGCCGACGACCAATCAACAGGGCAGCGAACACCGGGGAGCTGTTTTTT.

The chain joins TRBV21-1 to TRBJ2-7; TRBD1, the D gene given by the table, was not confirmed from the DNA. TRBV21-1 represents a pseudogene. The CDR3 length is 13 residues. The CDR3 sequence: CASSMGQGYEQYF. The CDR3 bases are TGTGCCAGCAGCATGGGTCAGGGCTACGAGCAGTACTTC.

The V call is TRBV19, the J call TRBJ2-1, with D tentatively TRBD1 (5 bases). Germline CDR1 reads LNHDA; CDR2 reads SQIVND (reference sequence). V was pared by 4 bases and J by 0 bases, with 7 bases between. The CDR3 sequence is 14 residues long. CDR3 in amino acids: CASSSQGSYNEQFF. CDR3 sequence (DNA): TGTGCCAGTAGTAGCCAGGGCTCCTACAATGAGCAGTTCTTC.

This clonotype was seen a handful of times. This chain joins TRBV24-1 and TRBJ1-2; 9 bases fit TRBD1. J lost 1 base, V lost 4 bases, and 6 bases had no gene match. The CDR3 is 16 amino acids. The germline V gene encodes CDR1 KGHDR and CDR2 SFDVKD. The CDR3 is CATSEYRGPLNYGYTF. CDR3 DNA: TGTGCCACCAGTGAATACAGGGGGCCCCTTAACTATGGCTACACCTTC.

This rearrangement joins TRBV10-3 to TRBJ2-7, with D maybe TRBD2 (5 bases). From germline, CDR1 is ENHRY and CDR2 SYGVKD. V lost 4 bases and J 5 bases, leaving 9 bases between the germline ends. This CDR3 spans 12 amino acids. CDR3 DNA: TGTGCCATCAGTGTGAACGGGAACGAGCAGTACTTC. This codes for CAISVNGNEQYF.

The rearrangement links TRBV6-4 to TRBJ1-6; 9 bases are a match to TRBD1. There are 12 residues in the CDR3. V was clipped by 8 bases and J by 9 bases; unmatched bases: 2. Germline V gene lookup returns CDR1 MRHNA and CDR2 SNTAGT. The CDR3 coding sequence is TGTGCCAGCGGGACAGGGTTTTCACCCCTCCACTTT. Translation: CASGTGFSPLHF.

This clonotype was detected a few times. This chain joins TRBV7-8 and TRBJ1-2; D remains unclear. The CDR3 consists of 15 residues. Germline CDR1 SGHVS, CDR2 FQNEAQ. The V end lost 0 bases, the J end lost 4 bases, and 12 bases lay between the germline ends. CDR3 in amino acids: CASSLAREPGYGYTF. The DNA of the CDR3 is TGTGCCAGCAGCTTAGCGAGGGAACCGGGCTATGGCTACACCTTC. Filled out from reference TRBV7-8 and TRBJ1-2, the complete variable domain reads GAGVSQSPRYKVAKRGQDVALRCDPISGHVSLFWYQQALGQGPEFLTYFQNEAQLDKSGLPSDRFFAERPEGSVSTLKIQRTQQEDSAVYLCASSLAREPGYGYTFGSGTRLTVV.

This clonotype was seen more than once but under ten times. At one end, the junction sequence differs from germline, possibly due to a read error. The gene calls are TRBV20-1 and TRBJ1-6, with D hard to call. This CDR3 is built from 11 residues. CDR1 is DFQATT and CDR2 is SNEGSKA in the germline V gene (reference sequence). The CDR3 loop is CSARSAGRLAF. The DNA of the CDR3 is TGCAGTGCTAGGTCGGCAGGCCGCTTAGCCTTT.

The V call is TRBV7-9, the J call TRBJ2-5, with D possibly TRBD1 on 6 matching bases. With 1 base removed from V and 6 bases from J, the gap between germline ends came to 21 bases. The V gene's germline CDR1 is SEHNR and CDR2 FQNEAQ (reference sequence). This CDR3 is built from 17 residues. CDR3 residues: CASSLGGGPGAGKTQYF. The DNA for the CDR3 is TGTGCCAGCAGCTTAGGGGGTGGACCAGGGGCGGGCAAGACCCAGTACTTC. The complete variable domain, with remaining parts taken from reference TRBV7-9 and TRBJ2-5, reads DTGVSQNPRHKITKRGQNVTFRCDPISEHNRLYWYRQTLGQGPEFLTYFQNEAQLEKSRLLSDRFSAERPKGSFSTLEIQRTEQGDSAMYLCASSLGGGPGAGKTQYFGPGTRLLVL.

CDR3 sequence reads: CSARADYEQYF. The CDR3 DNA reads TGCAGTGCTAGAGCGGACTACGAGCAGTACTTC. V and J are TRBV20-1 and TRBJ2-7; no definite D call. CDR1 and CDR2 from the germline V gene are DFQATT and SNEGSKA (reference sequence). This CDR3 has 11 residues. V dropped 1 base and J dropped 3 bases, with 4 bases sitting between them.

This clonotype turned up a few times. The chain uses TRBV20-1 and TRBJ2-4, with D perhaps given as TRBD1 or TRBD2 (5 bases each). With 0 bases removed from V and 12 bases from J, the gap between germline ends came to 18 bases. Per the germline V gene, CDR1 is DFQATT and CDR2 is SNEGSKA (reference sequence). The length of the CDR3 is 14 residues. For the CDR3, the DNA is TGCAGTGCTAGAGATCACGGAGGACATGGCGCTCAGTACTTC. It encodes CSARDHGGHGAQYF.

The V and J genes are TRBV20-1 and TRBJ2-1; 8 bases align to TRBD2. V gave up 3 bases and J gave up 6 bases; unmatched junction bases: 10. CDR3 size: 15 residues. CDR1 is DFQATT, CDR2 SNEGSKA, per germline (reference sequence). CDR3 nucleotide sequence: TGCAGTGCTAGGATAAGCGGGAGTCCCCCCAATGAGCAGTTCTTC. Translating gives CSARISGSPPNEQFF.

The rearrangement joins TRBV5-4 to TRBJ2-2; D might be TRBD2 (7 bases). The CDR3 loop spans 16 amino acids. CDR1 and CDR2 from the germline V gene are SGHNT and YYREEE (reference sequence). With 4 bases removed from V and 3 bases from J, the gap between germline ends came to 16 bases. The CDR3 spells CASSVGGAGDTGELFF. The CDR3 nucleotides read TGTGCCAGCAGCGTAGGGGGGGCGGGGGACACCGGGGAGCTGTTTTTT.

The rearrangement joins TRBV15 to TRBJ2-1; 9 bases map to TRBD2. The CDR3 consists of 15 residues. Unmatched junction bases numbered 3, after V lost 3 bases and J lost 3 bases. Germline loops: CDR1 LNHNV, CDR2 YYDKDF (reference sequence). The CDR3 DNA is TGTGCCACCAGCAGGAGCGGGGGGATCTACAATGAGCAGTTCTTC. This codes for CATSRSGGIYNEQFF.

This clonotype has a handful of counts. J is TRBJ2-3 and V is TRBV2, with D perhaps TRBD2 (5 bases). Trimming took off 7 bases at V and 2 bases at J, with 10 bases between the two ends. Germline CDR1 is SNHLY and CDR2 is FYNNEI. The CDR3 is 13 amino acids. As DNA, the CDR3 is TGTGCCAGCATAACGGGGATCACAGATACGCAGTATTTT. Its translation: CASITGITDTQYF. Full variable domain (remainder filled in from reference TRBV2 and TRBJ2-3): EPEVTQTPSHQVTQMGQEVILRCVPISNHLYFYWYRQILGQKVEFLVSFYNNEISEKSEIFDDQFSVERPDGSNFTLKIRSTKLEDSAMYFCASITGITDTQYFGPGTRLTVL.

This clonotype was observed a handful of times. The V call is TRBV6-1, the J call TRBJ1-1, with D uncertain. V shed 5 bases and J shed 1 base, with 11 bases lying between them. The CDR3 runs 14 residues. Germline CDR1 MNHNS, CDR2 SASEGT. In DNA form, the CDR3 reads TGTGCCAGCAGTACCTTGACACAGAACACTGAAGCTTTCTTT. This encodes CASSTLTQNTEAFF.

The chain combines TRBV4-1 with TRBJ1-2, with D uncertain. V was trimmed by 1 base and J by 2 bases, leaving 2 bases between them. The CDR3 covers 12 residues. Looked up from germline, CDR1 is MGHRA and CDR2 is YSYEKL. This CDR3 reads CASSQANYGYTF. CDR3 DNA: TGCGCCAGCAGCCAAGCCAACTATGGCTACACCTTC.

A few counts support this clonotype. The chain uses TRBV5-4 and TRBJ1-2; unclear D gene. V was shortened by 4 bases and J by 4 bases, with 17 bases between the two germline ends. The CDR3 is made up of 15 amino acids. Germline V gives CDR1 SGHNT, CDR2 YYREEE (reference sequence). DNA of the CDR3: TGTGCCAGCAGCCTGGACCGCGGAGCCTCCTATGGCTACACCTTC. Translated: CASSLDRGASYGYTF.

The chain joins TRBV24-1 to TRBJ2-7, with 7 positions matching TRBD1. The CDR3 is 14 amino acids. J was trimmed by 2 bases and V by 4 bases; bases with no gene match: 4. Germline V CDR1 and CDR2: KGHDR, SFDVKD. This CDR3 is CATSDPDRAYEQYF. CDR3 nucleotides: TGTGCCACCAGTGACCCTGACAGGGCCTACGAGCAGTACTTC.

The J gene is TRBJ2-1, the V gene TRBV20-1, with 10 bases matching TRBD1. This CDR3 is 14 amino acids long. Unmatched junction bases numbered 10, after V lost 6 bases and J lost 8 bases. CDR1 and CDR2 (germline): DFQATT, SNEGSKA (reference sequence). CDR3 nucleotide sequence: TGCAGTGCCACATACCGGGGGACAGGGGATGAGCAGTTCTTC. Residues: CSATYRGTGDEQFF.

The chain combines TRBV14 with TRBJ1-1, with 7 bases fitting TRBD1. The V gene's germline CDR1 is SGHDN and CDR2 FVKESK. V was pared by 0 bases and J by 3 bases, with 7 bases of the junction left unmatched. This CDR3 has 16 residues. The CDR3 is CASSQESFRGDTEAFF. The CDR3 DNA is TGTGCCAGCAGCCAAGAATCCTTCAGGGGGGACACTGAAGCTTTCTTT.

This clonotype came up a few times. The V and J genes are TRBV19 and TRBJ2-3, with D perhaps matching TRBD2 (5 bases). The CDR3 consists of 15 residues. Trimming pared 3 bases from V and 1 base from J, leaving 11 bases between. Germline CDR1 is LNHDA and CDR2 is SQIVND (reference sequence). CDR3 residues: CASSMEAGRTDTQYF. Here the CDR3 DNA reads TGTGCCAGTAGTATGGAGGCAGGCCGCACAGATACGCAGTATTTT.

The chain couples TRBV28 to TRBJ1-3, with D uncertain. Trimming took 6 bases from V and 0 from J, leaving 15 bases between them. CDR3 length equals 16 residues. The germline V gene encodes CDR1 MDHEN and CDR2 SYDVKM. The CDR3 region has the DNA TGTGCCAGCAGCCAACCTAGACGGGTCTCTGGAAACACCATATATTTT. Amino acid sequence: CASSQPRRVSGNTIYF. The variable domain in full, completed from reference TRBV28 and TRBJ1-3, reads DVKVTQSSRYLVKRTGEKVFLECVQDMDHENMFWYRQDPGLGLRLIYFSYDVKMKEKGDIPEGYSVSREKKERFSLILESASTNQTSMYLCASSQPRRVSGNTIYFGEGSWLTVV.

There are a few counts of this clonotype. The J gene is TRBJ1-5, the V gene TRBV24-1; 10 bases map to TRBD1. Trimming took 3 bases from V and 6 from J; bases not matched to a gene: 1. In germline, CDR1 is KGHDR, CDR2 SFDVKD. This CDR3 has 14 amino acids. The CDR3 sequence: CATSDGTGVQPQHF. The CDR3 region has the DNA TGTGCCACCAGTGATGGGACAGGGGTTCAGCCCCAGCATTTT.

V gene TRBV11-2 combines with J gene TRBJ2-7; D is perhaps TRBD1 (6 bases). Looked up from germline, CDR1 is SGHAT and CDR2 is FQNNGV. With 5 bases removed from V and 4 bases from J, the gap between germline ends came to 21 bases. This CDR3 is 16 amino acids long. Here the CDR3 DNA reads TGTGCCAGCAGCCCCCGTTCAGGGGTAAGTAGGTACGAGCAGTACTTC. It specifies CASSPRSGVSRYEQYF.